Listed below are T cell receptor beta chains from one sample, sequenced in a study of CD8 T cells in Susac syndrome. TCRdb fed the immunoSEQ multiplex PCR reads into MiXCR, producing one record per CDR3 protein. The sample includes roughly 200,000 distinct CDR3 sequences, around 95% seen only once; the top ten take 0.093%. The sequenced sample was CD4+ T cells from PBMCs. The receptor source for this set is a human donor with multiple sclerosis. Both conserved end residues are part of each CDR3. Each record gives: J gene, clone size, V gene, D gene, CDR3 DNA, CDR3 protein. D genes are given only for firm matches. Clone size appears in some rows only: once, few, many, or a class for an expanded clone.

J gene: TRBJ1-5; clone size: few; V gene: TRBV12-3/TRBV12-4; D gene: .; CDR3 DNA: TGTGCCAGCAGTCTTGGACAGAGCAATCAGCCCCAGCATTTT; CDR3 protein: CASSLGQSNQPQHF
J gene: TRBJ2-5; clone size: .; V gene: TRBV11-2; D gene: .; CDR3 DNA: TGTGCCAGCAGCTTAGTTTACGGGGAGACCCAGTACTTC; CDR3 protein: CASSLVYGETQYF
J gene: TRBJ1-1; clone size: .; V gene: TRBV20-1; D gene: .; CDR3 DNA: TGCAGTGCCAGGACAGACCCGAACACTGAAGCTTTCTTT; CDR3 protein: CSARTDPNTEAFF
J gene: TRBJ1-1; clone size: .; V gene: TRBV12-3/TRBV12-4; D gene: .; CDR3 DNA: TGTGCCAGCAGTCGGGCGGAGGAAGATGAAGCTTTCTTT; CDR3 protein: CASSRAEEDEAFF
J gene: TRBJ2-5; clone size: .; V gene: TRBV14; D gene: TRBD2; CDR3 DNA: TGTGCCAGCAGCTTCCGACTAGCGGGCGAAGAGACCCAGTACTTC; CDR3 protein: CASSFRLAGEETQYF
J gene: TRBJ2-1; clone size: .; V gene: TRBV14; D gene: .; CDR3 DNA: TGTGCCAGCAGCTCTTACGGGGTCTACAATGAGCAGTTCTTC; CDR3 protein: CASSSYGVYNEQFF
J gene: TRBJ2-5; clone size: .; V gene: TRBV15; D gene: .; CDR3 DNA: TGTGCCACCAGCAGAGTCGGGGAGACCCAGTACTTC; CDR3 protein: CATSRVGETQYF
J gene: TRBJ2-4; clone size: once; V gene: TRBV4-2; D gene: .; CDR3 DNA: TGTGCCAGCAGCCAACAGACCGTGTGGGGGGCCATTCAGTACTTC; CDR3 protein: CASSQQTVWGAIQYF
J gene: TRBJ2-5; clone size: .; V gene: TRBV12-5; D gene: TRBD1; CDR3 DNA: TGTGCTAGTGGTTTGACCCAAGGACAGGTCTCAGAGACCCAGTACTTC; CDR3 protein: CASGLTQGQVSETQYF
J gene: TRBJ2-2; clone size: .; V gene: TRBV28; D gene: TRBD1; CDR3 DNA: TGTGCCAGCAGCTACGAAACAGGGGGCAAGCGGGAGCTGTTTTTT; CDR3 protein: CASSYETGGKRELFF
J gene: TRBJ1-1; clone size: once; V gene: TRBV18; D gene: .; CDR3 DNA: TGTGCCAGCTCACCACCCCAGAGGGGTGAAGCTTTCTTT; CDR3 protein: CASSPPQRGEAFF
J gene: TRBJ2-7; clone size: few; V gene: TRBV12-3/TRBV12-4; D gene: TRBD2; CDR3 DNA: TGTGCCAGCAGTTTAGGCGGGGGAAGCTCCTACGAGCAGTACTTC; CDR3 protein: CASSLGGGSSYEQYF
J gene: TRBJ2-5; clone size: .; V gene: TRBV20-1; D gene: .; CDR3 DNA: TGCAGTGCTAGGAGGGACACGGCCCAGTACTTC; CDR3 protein: CSARRDTAQYF
J gene: TRBJ2-1; clone size: .; V gene: TRBV4-2; D gene: .; CDR3 DNA: TGTGCCAGCAGCCAACAGACAGGTTACAATGAGCAGTTCTTC; CDR3 protein: CASSQQTGYNEQFF
J gene: TRBJ2-3; clone size: once; V gene: TRBV7-9; D gene: .; CDR3 DNA: TGTGCCAGCAGCTACCTACTAGCTGATCTCTCAGATACGCAGTATTTT; CDR3 protein: CASSYLLADLSDTQYF
J gene: TRBJ1-5; clone size: .; V gene: TRBV7-2; D gene: .; CDR3 DNA: TGTGCCAGCAGCCAAAGGGGGGATCAGCCCCAGCATTTT; CDR3 protein: CASSQRGDQPQHF
J gene: TRBJ1-2; clone size: .; V gene: TRBV3-1; D gene: TRBD1; CDR3 DNA: TGTGCCAGCAGGCAGACAGGGGGTCCCTATGGCTACACCTTC; CDR3 protein: CASRQTGGPYGYTF